These T cell receptor beta chains were read from a single sample in a study of blood T cells in healthy people across ages. A single record per CDR3 protein comes from TCRdb applying MiXCR to the 5' RACE reads. The sample lists around 2 million distinct CDR3 sequences, roughly 43% occurring once. Sequencing was performed on blood. The receptors come from a human donor in good health. Both conserved end residues are part of each CDR3. D genes are given only for firm matches. The size of a clone is reported for some rows only, either as once, few or many, or as a class for expanded clones.

D gene: .; J gene: TRBJ1-1; V gene: TRBV5-6; clone size: .; CDR3 protein: CASSARGHLNEAFF; CDR3 DNA: TGTGCCAGCAGCGCCCGAGGACATTTGAATGAAGCTTTCTTT
D gene: .; J gene: TRBJ2-7; V gene: TRBV7-9; clone size: many; CDR3 protein: CASSSEPYEQYF; CDR3 DNA: TGTGCCAGCAGCTCGGAACCCTACGAGCAGTACTTC
D gene: .; J gene: TRBJ2-7; V gene: TRBV6-1; clone size: .; CDR3 protein: CASSILGDPSYEQYF; CDR3 DNA: TGTGCCAGTTCCATTTTGGGGGACCCAAGCTACGAGCAGTACTTC
D gene: .; J gene: TRBJ1-2; V gene: TRBV28; clone size: .; CDR3 protein: CASTAWAGYTF; CDR3 DNA: TGTGCCAGCACCGCTTGGGCGGGCTACACCTTC
D gene: TRBD2; J gene: TRBJ2-5; V gene: TRBV20-1; clone size: .; CDR3 protein: CSARDSRGEETQYF; CDR3 DNA: TGCAGTGCTAGAGATTCCCGGGGGGAAGAGACCCAGTACTTC
D gene: TRBD1; J gene: TRBJ2-7; V gene: TRBV29-1; clone size: .; CDR3 protein: CIDRVEYQETQYF; CDR3 DNA: TGCATCGACAGGGTCGAGTACCAAGAGACTCAGTACTTC
D gene: .; J gene: TRBJ2-7; V gene: TRBV6-1; clone size: many; CDR3 protein: CASKVYSPNYEQYF; CDR3 DNA: TGTGCCAGCAAGGTCTACAGCCCTAACTACGAGCAGTACTTC
D gene: .; J gene: TRBJ2-5; V gene: TRBV12-3/TRBV12-4; clone size: .; CDR3 protein: CASSRSFAQETQYF; CDR3 DNA: TGTGCCAGCAGTCGCTCCTTCGCCCAAGAGACCCAGTACTTC
D gene: .; J gene: TRBJ1-2; V gene: TRBV2; clone size: .; CDR3 protein: CASSETAYPYGYTF; CDR3 DNA: TGTGCCAGCAGTGAAACAGCCTACCCCTATGGCTACACCTTC
D gene: TRBD2; J gene: TRBJ2-1; V gene: TRBV20-1; clone size: few; CDR3 protein: CSAKGTRRTWESSLEQFF; CDR3 DNA: TGCAGTGCTAAAGGGACTAGACGTACTTGGGAGAGTTCCTTGGAGCAGTTCTTC
D gene: .; J gene: TRBJ1-1; V gene: TRBV7-2; clone size: .; CDR3 protein: CASSFANMNTEAFF; CDR3 DNA: TGTGCCAGCAGCTTTGCAAATATGAACACTGAAGCTTTCTTT
D gene: .; J gene: TRBJ1-6; V gene: TRBV4-1; clone size: few; CDR3 protein: CASSQGANSPLHF; CDR3 DNA: TGCGCCAGCAGCCAAGGGGCCAATTCACCCCTCCACTTT
D gene: .; J gene: TRBJ2-5; V gene: TRBV13; clone size: .; CDR3 protein: CASSSSGWETQYF; CDR3 DNA: TGTGCCAGCAGCTCTAGTGGGTGGGAGACCCAGTACTTC
D gene: .; J gene: TRBJ2-5; V gene: TRBV5-6; clone size: few; CDR3 protein: CASSLIESQHQETQYF; CDR3 DNA: TGTGCCAGCAGCTTGATTGAAAGCCAACACCAAGAGACCCAGTACTTC
D gene: TRBD1; J gene: TRBJ1-2; V gene: TRBV7-2; clone size: once; CDR3 protein: CASSLPSGGGYTF; CDR3 DNA: TGTGCCAGCAGCTTACCTTCAGGGGGTGGCTACACCTTC
D gene: .; J gene: TRBJ2-1; V gene: TRBV3-1; clone size: few; CDR3 protein: CASSLLTGVVEQFF; CDR3 DNA: TGTGCCAGCAGCCTCCTTACAGGCGTCGTGGAGCAGTTCTTC
D gene: .; J gene: TRBJ1-2; V gene: TRBV4-2; clone size: few; CDR3 protein: CASSQDLRGLGGYTF; CDR3 DNA: TGTGCCAGCAGCCAAGATTTGCGGGGTTTAGGTGGCTACACCTTC
D gene: .; J gene: TRBJ2-6; V gene: TRBV5-1; clone size: .; CDR3 protein: CASTSRQVLPHSGANVLTF; CDR3 DNA: TGCGCCAGCACCTCAAGACAGGTCTTACCGCACTCTGGGGCCAACGTCCTGACTTTC
D gene: .; J gene: TRBJ2-7; V gene: TRBV4-1; clone size: few; CDR3 protein: CASSQDVAGSYEQYF; CDR3 DNA: TGCGCCAGCAGCCAAGATGTCGCGGGTTCCTACGAGCAGTACTTC
D gene: TRBD2; J gene: TRBJ2-1; V gene: TRBV7-8; clone size: .; CDR3 protein: CASSLSYGGADEQFF; CDR3 DNA: TGTGCCAGCAGCTTATCATACGGGGGGGCGGATGAGCAGTTCTTC
D gene: .; J gene: TRBJ2-7; V gene: TRBV5-1; clone size: .; CDR3 protein: CASSLGANWEQYF; CDR3 DNA: TGCGCCAGCAGCTTGGGTGCCAATTGGGAGCAGTACTTC
D gene: .; J gene: TRBJ1-1; V gene: TRBV29-1; clone size: .; CDR3 protein: CSVLKSGNTEAFF; CDR3 DNA: TGCAGCGTCCTTAAGTCGGGGAACACTGAAGCTTTCTTT
D gene: .; J gene: TRBJ1-2; V gene: TRBV5-1; clone size: few; CDR3 protein: CASSLGPSSGYTF; CDR3 DNA: TGCGCCAGCAGCTTGGGACCGAGTTCTGGCTACACCTTC
D gene: .; J gene: TRBJ1-2; V gene: TRBV15; clone size: .; CDR3 protein: CATSPGGENYGYTF; CDR3 DNA: TGTGCCACCAGCCCTGGGGGGGAAAACTATGGCTACACCTTC
D gene: .; J gene: TRBJ2-1; V gene: TRBV24-1; clone size: few; CDR3 protein: CATSGLDKSSYNEQFF; CDR3 DNA: TGTGCCACCAGCGGGCTGGACAAAAGCTCCTACAATGAGCAGTTCTTC
D gene: .; J gene: TRBJ2-2; V gene: TRBV10-3; clone size: .; CDR3 protein: CAISAWLNTGELFF; CDR3 DNA: TGTGCCATCAGTGCGTGGTTGAACACCGGGGAGCTGTTTTTT
D gene: .; J gene: TRBJ1-1; V gene: TRBV6-4; clone size: .; CDR3 protein: CASSVLVSGQSEAFF; CDR3 DNA: TGTGCCAGCAGTGTCCTTGTTAGCGGACAGAGTGAAGCTTTCTTT
D gene: .; J gene: TRBJ2-3; V gene: TRBV7-7; clone size: .; CDR3 protein: CASSLASGVADTQYF; CDR3 DNA: TGTGCTAGCAGCTTAGCTTCTGGGGTCGCAGATACGCAGTATTTT
D gene: .; J gene: TRBJ2-5; V gene: TRBV20-1; clone size: .; CDR3 protein: CSAREKGMETQYF; CDR3 DNA: TGCAGTGCTAGAGAAAAAGGAATGGAGACCCAGTACTTC
D gene: TRBD1; J gene: TRBJ2-3; V gene: TRBV29-1; clone size: .; CDR3 protein: CSVGGQGYTDTQYF; CDR3 DNA: TGCAGCGTTGGGGGACAGGGTTACACAGATACGCAGTATTTT
D gene: TRBD2; J gene: TRBJ2-5; V gene: TRBV5-1; clone size: .; CDR3 protein: CASSGEGHEGETQYF; CDR3 DNA: TGCGCCAGCAGCGGGGAGGGCCATGAGGGAGAGACCCAGTACTTC
D gene: .; J gene: TRBJ1-2; V gene: TRBV10-3; clone size: .; CDR3 protein: CAIRGGHTEGSNYGYTF; CDR3 DNA: TGTGCCATCAGAGGGGGGCATACGGAGGGGTCTAACTATGGCTACACCTTC
D gene: .; J gene: TRBJ1-5; V gene: TRBV15; clone size: .; CDR3 protein: CATSRDPRAWGNQPQHF; CDR3 DNA: TGTGCCACCAGCAGAGACCCCAGGGCGTGGGGCAATCAGCCCCAGCATTTT